The rows below give T cell receptor beta chains drawn from one sample of a study of blood T cell repertoires in COVID-19. Sequenced by immunoSEQ multiplex PCR; TCRdb stores in-frame clones only, minus some. Among a few hundred thousand clones listed, about 88% were seen once. Specimen: peripheral blood. The receptors shown here come from a woman aged 55 to 70 with acute or convalescent COVID-19. CDR3s include the opening cysteine and the closing phenylalanine or tryptophan. The D gene is left open where the match is weak. Size tells how often a clone was seen (once, few, many) or the class of an expanded clone, and some rows leave it out.

v_call	cdr3_length	d_call	clone_size	j_call	cdr3_aa	cdr3_nt
TRBV11-1	15	TRBD1	once	TRBJ2-6	CASTSQGAGANVLTF	TGTGCCAGCACCAGCCAGGGGGCTGGGGCCAACGTCCTGACTTTC
TRBV18	15	TRBD2	.	TRBJ2-3	CASNRGGVGTDTQYF	TGTGCCAGCAACCGGGGAGGGGTAGGAACAGATACGCAGTATTTT
TRBV4-3	15	.	.	TRBJ2-5	CASSPSWAVLETQYF	TGCGCCAGCAGCCCCAGCTGGGCAGTTTTGGAGACCCAGTACTTC
TRBV9	15	TRBD1	.	TRBJ2-7	CASSEGQGLSYEQYF	TGTGCCAGCAGCGAAGGACAGGGGCTTAGCTACGAGCAGTACTTC
TRBV6-5	15	.	.	TRBJ2-1	CASGYRTGGYNEQFF	TGTGCCAGCGGTTACAGGACAGGAGGGTACAATGAGCAGTTCTTC
TRBV6-4	15	.	.	TRBJ2-1	CASSVRESSYNEQFF	TGTGCCAGCAGCGTCCGGGAGAGCTCCTACAATGAGCAGTTCTTC
TRBV5-8	16	.	few	TRBJ1-6	CAGADPGLRDDSPLHF	TGTGCCGGTGCTGATCCCGGCCTTCGGGATGATTCACCCCTCCACTTT
TRBV6-2/TRBV6-3	16	TRBD2	.	TRBJ2-1	CASSDPRTRPVNEQFF	TGTGCCAGCAGTGACCCTCGGACTAGACCGGTTAATGAGCAGTTCTTC
TRBV12-3/TRBV12-4	12	.	.	TRBJ1-2	CASSRGDYGYTF	TGTGCCAGCAGCCGGGGAGACTATGGCTACACCTTC
TRBV9	12	.	.	TRBJ1-1	CASSDGVTEAFF	TGTGCCAGCAGCGACGGAGTCACTGAAGCTTTCTTT
TRBV29-1	13	TRBD1	.	TRBJ1-2	CSVQRGQGGGYTF	TGCAGCGTCCAAAGGGGACAGGGAGGCGGCTACACCTTC
TRBV6-1	16	TRBD1	.	TRBJ1-3	CASSESYRGSGNTIYF	TGTGCCAGCAGTGAATCTTACAGGGGTTCTGGAAACACCATATATTTT
TRBV4-3	15	.	.	TRBJ1-1	CASSQGRGEHTEAFF	TGCGCCAGCAGCCAAGGAAGAGGCGAACACACTGAAGCTTTCTTT
TRBV13	16	TRBD1	.	TRBJ1-1	CASSPRTGARNTEAFF	TGTGCCAGCAGCCCCCGGACAGGGGCTCGGAACACTGAAGCTTTCTTT
TRBV9	14	TRBD1	.	TRBJ2-7	CASSVEGGSDEQYF	TGTGCCAGCAGCGTAGAAGGGGGCAGCGACGAGCAGTACTTC
TRBV7-9	14	.	.	TRBJ1-5	CASSPGDSNQPQHF	TGTGCCAGCAGCCCCGGAGATAGCAATCAGCCCCAGCATTTT
TRBV3-1/TRBV3-2	14	TRBD1	.	TRBJ1-2	CASSQDRTGFGYTF	TGTGCCAGCAGCCAAGACCGGACAGGGTTCGGCTACACCTTC
TRBV11-2	17	TRBD2	.	TRBJ2-5	CASRAGTSGGQGETQYF	TGTGCCAGCAGGGCCGGGACTAGCGGGGGACAGGGAGAGACCCAGTACTTC
TRBV15	16	TRBD1	.	TRBJ2-3	CATSRVTGQGADTQYF	TGTGCCACCAGCAGAGTAACGGGACAGGGGGCTGATACGCAGTATTTT
TRBV27	14	TRBD1	.	TRBJ2-7	CASSITGDSYEQYF	TGTGCCAGCAGTATTACAGGGGACTCCTACGAGCAGTACTTC
TRBV4-2	12	.	.	TRBJ1-2	CASSPDRYGYTF	TGTGCCAGCAGCCCCGACAGATATGGCTACACCTTC
TRBV21-1	17	.	few	TRBJ1-6	CASSKAQDSSHRSPLHF	TGTGCCAGCAGCAAAGCTCAGGACAGCTCCCACCGTTCACCCCTCCACTTT
TRBV12-3/TRBV12-4	12	.	.	TRBJ1-1	CASSPQGPEAFF	TGTGCCAGCAGTCCCCAGGGGCCTGAAGCTTTCTTT
TRBV19	13	TRBD1	.	TRBJ2-7	CASSMGQAYEQYF	TGTGCCAGTAGTATGGGACAGGCCTACGAGCAGTACTTC
TRBV2	13	.	.	TRBJ1-5	CASRQNSNQPQHF	TGTGCCAGCAGACAGAATAGCAATCAGCCCCAGCATTTT
TRBV5-1	16	TRBD2	.	TRBJ2-5	CASSGNSGGLGETQYF	TGCGCCAGCAGCGGGAATAGCGGGGGCCTTGGGGAGACCCAGTACTTC
TRBV3-1/TRBV3-2	18	TRBD1	few	TRBJ1-1	CASSQDPGRGTLNTEAFF	TGTGCCAGCAGCCAAGATCCCGGCAGGGGGACTTTGAACACTGAAGCTTTCTTT
TRBV3-1/TRBV3-2	15	.	.	TRBJ2-7	CASERSGANSYEQYF	TGTGCCAGCGAGAGGTCAGGGGCCAACTCCTACGAGCAGTACTTC
TRBV14	18	TRBD2	.	TRBJ2-2	CASSQGPSGRMNTGELFF	TGTGCCAGCAGCCAAGGACCCAGCGGGAGGATGAACACCGGGGAGCTGTTTTTT
TRBV19	14	TRBD1	once	TRBJ1-1	CASTQPGQTTEAFF	TGTGCCAGTACCCAACCGGGACAGACCACTGAAGCTTTCTTT
TRBV7-3	14	.	.	TRBJ1-1	CASSLSRGATEAFF	TGTGCCAGCAGCTTAAGTAGAGGAGCGACTGAAGCTTTCTTT
TRBV3-1/TRBV3-2	14	TRBD2	.	TRBJ2-5	CASALGLAGETQYF	TGTGCCAGCGCCCTGGGTCTAGCGGGAGAGACCCAGTACTTC
TRBV19	16	.	once	TRBJ1-4	CASSMNFGTTNEKLFF	TGTGCCAGTAGTATGAATTTCGGGACAACTAATGAAAAACTGTTTTTT
TRBV19	17	.	.	TRBJ1-5	CASSIGSGTGLNQPQHF	TGTGCCAGTAGTATAGGTTCCGGAACAGGGTTAAATCAGCCCCAGCATTTT
TRBV10-3	15	TRBD1	.	TRBJ1-3	CAISVGTGSGNTIYF	TGTGCCATCAGCGTAGGGACAGGCTCTGGAAACACCATATATTTT
TRBV4-3	18	.	.	TRBJ2-1	CASSQDLVAGAFDNEQFF	TGCGCCAGCAGCCAAGATCTTGTGGCAGGGGCTTTCGACAATGAGCAGTTCTTC
TRBV19	14	.	.	TRBJ2-2	CASSPDTYTGELFF	TGTGCCAGTAGTCCGGACACTTACACCGGGGAGCTGTTTTTT
TRBV6-5	14	.	.	TRBJ2-1	CASSYRGNYNEQFF	TGTGCCAGCAGTTATCGAGGGAATTACAATGAGCAGTTCTTC
TRBV28	14	.	.	TRBJ2-1	CASSRSGSYNEQFF	TGTGCCAGCAGCCGAAGCGGGTCGTACAATGAGCAGTTCTTC
TRBV19	14	TRBD1	.	TRBJ1-5	CASLGQGINQPQHF	TGTGCCAGTCTGGGACAGGGGATCAATCAGCCCCAGCATTTT
TRBV6-5	13	.	.	TRBJ1-2	CASRLQGGNGYTF	TGTGCCAGCAGGCTACAGGGAGGGAATGGCTACACCTTC
TRBV5-1	15	.	.	TRBJ1-1	CASSLRGGRDTEAFF	TGCGCCAGCAGCTTGCGGGGGGGTCGAGACACTGAAGCTTTCTTT
TRBV7-2	15	TRBD1	.	TRBJ2-1	CASSSWTGGYNEQFF	TGTGCCAGCAGCTCATGGACAGGGGGCTACAATGAGCAGTTCTTC
TRBV7-9	17	.	few	TRBJ2-3	CASSLVDSSVITDTQYF	TGTGCCAGCAGCTTAGTAGATTCTAGCGTTATCACAGATACGCAGTATTTT
TRBV9	13	.	.	TRBJ1-1	CASSVRVSTEAFF	TGTGCCAGCAGCGTCAGGGTTTCCACTGAAGCTTTCTTT
TRBV18	17	.	few	TRBJ1-3	CASSPLPTWSSGNTIYF	TGTGCCAGCTCACCACTCCCCACCTGGAGCTCTGGAAACACCATATATTTT
TRBV7-3	17	TRBD2	.	TRBJ2-2	CASSPLGGGLNTGELFF	TGTGCCAGCAGCCCCCTCGGGGGGGGGTTGAACACCGGGGAGCTGTTTTTT
TRBV27	15	.	few	TRBJ2-6	CASTIGGAGANVLTF	TGTGCCAGCACCATAGGGGGGGCCGGGGCCAACGTCCTGACTTTC
TRBV5-4	13	.	.	TRBJ1-1	CASSPVGGTEAFF	TGTGCCAGCAGCCCGGTCGGGGGGACTGAAGCTTTCTTT
TRBV6-6	14	.	.	TRBJ1-2	CASSYEGTLYGYTF	TGTGCCAGCAGTTATGAGGGGACTCTCTATGGCTACACCTTC